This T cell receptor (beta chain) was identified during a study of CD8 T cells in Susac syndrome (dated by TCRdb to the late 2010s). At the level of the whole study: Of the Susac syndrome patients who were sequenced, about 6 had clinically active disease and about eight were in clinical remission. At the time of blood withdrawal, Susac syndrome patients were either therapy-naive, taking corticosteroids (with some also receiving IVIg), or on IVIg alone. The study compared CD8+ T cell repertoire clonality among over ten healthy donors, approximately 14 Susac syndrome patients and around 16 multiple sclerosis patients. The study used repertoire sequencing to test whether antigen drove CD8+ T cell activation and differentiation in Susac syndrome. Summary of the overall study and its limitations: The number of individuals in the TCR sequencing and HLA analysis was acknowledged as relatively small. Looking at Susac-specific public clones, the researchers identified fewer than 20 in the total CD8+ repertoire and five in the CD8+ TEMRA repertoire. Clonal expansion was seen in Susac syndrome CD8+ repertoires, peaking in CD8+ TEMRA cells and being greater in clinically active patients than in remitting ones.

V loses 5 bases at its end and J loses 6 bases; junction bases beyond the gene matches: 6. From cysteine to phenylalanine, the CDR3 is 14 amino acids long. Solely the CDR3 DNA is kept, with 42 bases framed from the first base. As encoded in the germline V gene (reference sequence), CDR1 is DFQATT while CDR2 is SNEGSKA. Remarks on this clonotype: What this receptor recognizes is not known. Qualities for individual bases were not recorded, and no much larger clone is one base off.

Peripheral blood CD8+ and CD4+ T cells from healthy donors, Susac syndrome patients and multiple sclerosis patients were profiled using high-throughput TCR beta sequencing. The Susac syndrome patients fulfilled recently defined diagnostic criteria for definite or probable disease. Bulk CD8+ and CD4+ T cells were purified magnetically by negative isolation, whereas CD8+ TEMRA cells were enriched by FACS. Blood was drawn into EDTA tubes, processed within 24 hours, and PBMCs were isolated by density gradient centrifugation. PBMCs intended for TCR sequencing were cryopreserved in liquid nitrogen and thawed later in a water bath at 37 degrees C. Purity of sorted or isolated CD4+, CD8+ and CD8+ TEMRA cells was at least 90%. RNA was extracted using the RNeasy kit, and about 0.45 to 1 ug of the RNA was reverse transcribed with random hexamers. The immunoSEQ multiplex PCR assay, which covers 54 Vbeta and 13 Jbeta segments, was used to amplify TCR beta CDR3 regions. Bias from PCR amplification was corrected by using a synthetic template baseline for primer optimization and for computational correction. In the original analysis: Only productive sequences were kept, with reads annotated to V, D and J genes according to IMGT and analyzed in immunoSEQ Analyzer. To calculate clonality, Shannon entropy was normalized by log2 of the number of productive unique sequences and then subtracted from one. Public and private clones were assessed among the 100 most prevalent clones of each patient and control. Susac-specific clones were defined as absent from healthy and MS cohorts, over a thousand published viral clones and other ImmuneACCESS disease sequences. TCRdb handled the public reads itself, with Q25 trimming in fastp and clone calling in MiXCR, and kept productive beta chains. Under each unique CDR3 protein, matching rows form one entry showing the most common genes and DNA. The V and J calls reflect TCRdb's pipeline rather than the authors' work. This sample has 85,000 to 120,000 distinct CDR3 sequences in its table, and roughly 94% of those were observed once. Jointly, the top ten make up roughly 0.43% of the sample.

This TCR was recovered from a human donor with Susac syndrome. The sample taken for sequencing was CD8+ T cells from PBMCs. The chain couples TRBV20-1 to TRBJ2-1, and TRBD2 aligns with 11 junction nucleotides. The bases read TGCAGTGCTTACGGGACTAGCGGATCCAATGAGCAGTTCTTC. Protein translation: CSAYGTSGSNEQFF.